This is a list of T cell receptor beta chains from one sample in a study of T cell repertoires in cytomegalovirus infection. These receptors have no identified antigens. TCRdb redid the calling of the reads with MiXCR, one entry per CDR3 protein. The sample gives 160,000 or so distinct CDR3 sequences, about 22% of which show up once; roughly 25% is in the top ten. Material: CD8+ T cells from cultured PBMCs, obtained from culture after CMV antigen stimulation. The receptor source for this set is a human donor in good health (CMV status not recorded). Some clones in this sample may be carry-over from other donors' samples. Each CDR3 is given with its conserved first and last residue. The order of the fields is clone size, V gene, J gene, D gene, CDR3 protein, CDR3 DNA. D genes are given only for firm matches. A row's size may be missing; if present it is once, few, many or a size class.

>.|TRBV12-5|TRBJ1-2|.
CASGRIIMGRNYGYTF
TGTGCTAGTGGCCGTATAATAATGGGAAGAAACTATGGCTACACCTTC
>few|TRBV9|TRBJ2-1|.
CASSVDGQKYNEQFF
TGTGCCAGCAGCGTAGATGGACAGAAGTACAATGAGCAGTTCTTC
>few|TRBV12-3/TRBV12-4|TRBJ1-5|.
CASRPPGNQPQHF
TGTGCCAGCAGGCCCCCAGGCAATCAGCCCCAGCATTTT
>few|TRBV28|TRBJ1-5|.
CASSLDGNQPQHF
TGTGCCAGCAGTTTAGACGGCAATCAGCCCCAGCATTTT
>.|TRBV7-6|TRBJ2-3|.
CASSLGGSIAHTDTQYF
TGTGCCAGCAGCTTAGGTGGGTCAATAGCCCACACAGATACGCAGTATTTT
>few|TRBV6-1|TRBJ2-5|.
CASSEYGQRGYVQETQYF
TGTGCCAGCAGTGAATACGGACAGAGGGGGTATGTGCAAGAGACCCAGTACTTC
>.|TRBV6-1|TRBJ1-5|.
CASSPDSHNQPQHF
TGTGCCAGCAGCCCGGACAGCCACAATCAGCCCCAGCATTTT
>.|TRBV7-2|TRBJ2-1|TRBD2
CASSRGGGIYNEQFF
TGTGCCAGCAGCAGAGGCGGGGGGATCTACAATGAGCAGTTCTTC
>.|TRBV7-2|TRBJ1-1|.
CASLRAMNTEAFF
TGTGCCAGCTTGAGGGCCATGAACACTGAAGCTTTCTTT
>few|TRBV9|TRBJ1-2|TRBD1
CASSPNTGDYGYTF
TGTGCCAGCAGCCCTAATACAGGGGACTATGGCTACACCTTC
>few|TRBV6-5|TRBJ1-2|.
CASSKKAEDYGYTF
TGTGCCAGCAGCAAAAAGGCGGAAGACTATGGCTACACCTTC
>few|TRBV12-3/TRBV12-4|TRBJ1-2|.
CASSLTGEDYGYTF
TGTGCCAGCAGTTTAACCGGGGAAGACTATGGCTACACCTTC
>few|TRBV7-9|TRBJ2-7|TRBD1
CASSPQTGGGSYEQYF
TGTGCCAGCAGCCCTCAGACAGGGGGAGGCTCCTACGAGCAGTACTTC
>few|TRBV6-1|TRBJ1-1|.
CASRSPGNTEAFF
TGTGCCAGCAGATCTCCAGGGAACACTGAAGCTTTCTTT
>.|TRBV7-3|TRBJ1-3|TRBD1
CASSRGQGFGNTIYF
TGTGCCAGCAGCAGGGGACAGGGCTTTGGAAACACCATATATTTT
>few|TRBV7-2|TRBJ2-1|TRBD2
CASSEELAGGSNEQFF
TGTGCCAGCAGCGAAGAACTAGCGGGGGGTTCCAATGAGCAGTTCTTC
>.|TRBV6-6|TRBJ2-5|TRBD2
CASSPSGGVYQETQYF
TGTGCCAGCAGCCCTAGCGGGGGAGTTTACCAAGAGACCCAGTACTTC
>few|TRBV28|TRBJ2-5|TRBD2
CASSLPLAAQETQYF
TGTGCCAGCAGTTTACCACTAGCGGCACAAGAGACCCAGTACTTC
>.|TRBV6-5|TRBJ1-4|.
CASSYGPGGELFF
TGTGCCAGCAGTTACGGGCCCGGCGGGGAACTGTTTTTT
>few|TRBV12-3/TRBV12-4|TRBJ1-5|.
CASSPSRLGVGQPQHF
TGTGCCAGCAGTCCTAGCAGGTTGGGGGTAGGGCAGCCCCAGCATTTT
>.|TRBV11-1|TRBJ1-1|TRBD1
CASSSTGENTEAFF
TGTGCCAGCAGCTCGACAGGGGAGAACACTGAAGCTTTCTTT
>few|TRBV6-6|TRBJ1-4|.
CASSYGGVINEKLFF
TGTGCCAGCAGTTACGGTGGAGTAATTAATGAAAAACTGTTTTTT
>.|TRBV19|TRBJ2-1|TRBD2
CASSQLAGSYNEQFF
TGTGCCAGTAGTCAACTAGCGGGGTCCTACAATGAGCAGTTCTTC
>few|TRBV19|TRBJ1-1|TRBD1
CASSRELDRPNTEAFF
TGTGCCAGTAGCCGTGAATTGGACAGGCCGAACACTGAAGCTTTCTTT
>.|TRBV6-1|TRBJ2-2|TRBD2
CASSEVVGLASYGELFF
TGTGCCAGCAGTGAAGTAGTGGGACTAGCGAGTTACGGGGAGCTGTTTTTT
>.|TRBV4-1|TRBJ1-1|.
CASSQEWRGHEAFF
TGCGCCAGCAGCCAAGAATGGAGGGGACACGAAGCTTTCTTT
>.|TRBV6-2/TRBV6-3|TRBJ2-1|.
CASSYLAGQGPYNEQFF
TGTGCCAGCAGTTACTTAGCGGGACAGGGTCCCTACAATGAGCAGTTCTTC
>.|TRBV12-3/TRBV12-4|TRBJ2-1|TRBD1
CASSSRDRGFSYNEQFF
TGTGCCAGCAGTTCCCGGGACAGGGGATTCTCCTACAATGAGCAGTTCTTC
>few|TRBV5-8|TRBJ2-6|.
CASSGLDRTSGANVLTF
TGTGCCAGCAGCGGCCTGGACAGAACCTCTGGGGCCAACGTCCTGACTTTC
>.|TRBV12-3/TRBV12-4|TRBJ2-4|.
CASSAGRGAENIQYF
TGTGCCAGCAGTGCGGGCCGCGGGGCCGAAAACATTCAGTACTTC
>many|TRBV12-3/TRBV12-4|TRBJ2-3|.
CASSLQHRGFDTQYF
TGTGCCAGCAGTTTACAGCATCGGGGGTTCGATACGCAGTATTTT
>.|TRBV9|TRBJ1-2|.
CASSARKHQTNYGYTF
TGTGCCAGCAGCGCCCGAAAACACCAGACTAACTATGGCTACACCTTC
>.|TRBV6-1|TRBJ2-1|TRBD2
CASSEGSGGNNEQFF
TGTGCCAGCAGTGAAGGTAGCGGGGGCAACAATGAGCAGTTCTTC
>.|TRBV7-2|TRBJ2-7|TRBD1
CASSFRAGGTETLIYEQYF
TGTGCCAGCAGCTTTCGGGCAGGGGGCACGGAGACTTTAATCTACGAGCAGTACTTC
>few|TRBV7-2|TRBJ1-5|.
CASSFRGGIGQPQHF
TGTGCCAGCAGCTTCAGGGGAGGAATAGGTCAGCCCCAGCATTTT
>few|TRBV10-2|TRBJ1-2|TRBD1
CASSAGTELYGYTF
TGCGCCAGCAGTGCCGGGACAGAGCTCTATGGCTACACCTTC
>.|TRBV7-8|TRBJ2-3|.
CASSFDSPLLLSTDTQYF
TGTGCCAGCAGCTTCGACTCTCCTCTCTTACTTAGCACAGATACGCAGTATTTT
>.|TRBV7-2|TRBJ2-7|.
CASSPGLMSSYEQYF
TGTGCCAGCAGCCCCGGACTTATGAGCTCCTACGAGCAGTACTTC
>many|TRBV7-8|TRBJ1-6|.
CASSLAVTSPLHF
TGTGCCAGCAGCTTAGCGGTAACCTCACCCCTCCACTTT
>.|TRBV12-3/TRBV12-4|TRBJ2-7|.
CASSPPGPHEQYF
TGTGCCAGCAGTCCCCCCGGACCCCACGAGCAGTACTTC
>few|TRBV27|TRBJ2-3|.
CASSPVRADTQYF
TGTGCCAGCAGCCCGGTAAGGGCAGATACGCAGTATTTT
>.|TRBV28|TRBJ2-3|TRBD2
CASSRTSGGGTSSDTQYF
TGTGCCAGCAGCCGGACTAGCGGGGGAGGGACTAGCTCAGATACGCAGTATTTT
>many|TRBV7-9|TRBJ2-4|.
CASSLEYEENIQYF
TGTGCCAGCAGCTTAGAGTACGAAGAGAACATTCAGTACTTC